This T cell receptor beta chain was sequenced in a study of Ad26.COV2.S vaccination and SARS-CoV-2 variants. Across the study: Ad26.COV2.S was injected intramuscularly once or twice, 56 days apart. Study-level results: Non-spike TCR breadth showed similarity between vaccine and placebo recipients. Placebo recipients had lower spike-specific TCR breadth than vaccine recipients.

The table came from immunoSEQ multiplex PCR; TCRdb's copy has only in-frame clones and leaves some out. The data contain hundreds of thousands of clones, 80% to 90% of them seen just once; the ten biggest clones take up 2% to 3%. Treatment in this sample: about 20 received Ad26.COV2.S at low or high dose, single or two shots; five or six received placebo; per-sample allocation not given. Day 63 after the first injection of vaccine or placebo was the sampling time. An Ad26 vector was used to express Wuhan-strain SARS-CoV-2 spike as the vaccine. As for this clone: Its antigen is unidentified.

This CDR3 is 15 amino acids long. The V end was cut by 1 base, the J end by 1 base, with 8 bases between. Germline V gene lookup returns CDR1 SGHTA and CDR2 FQGNSA. The sequencing here drew on peripheral blood, taken in a trial of Ad26.COV2.S vaccine versus placebo. This receptor was identified in a person aged 18-65 years who received the Ad26.COV2.S COVID-19 vaccine or a placebo. The chain links TRBV7-2 to TRBJ1-5, with a possible D match to TRBD1 (5 bases). CDR3 DNA sequence: TGTGCCAGCAGCTTAGTGGGGGTGAGCAATCAGCCCCAGCATTTT. Protein product: CASSLVGVSNQPQHF.